Described below is a single T cell receptor (beta chain) sequence and its context. This entry belongs to a study of OX40 agonist ivuxolimab in advanced cancers. Using immunoSEQ multiplex PCR, the repertoire was profiled, and TCRdb retains in-frame clones only, with some absent. The table has some 72,000 clones, about 90% seen once. The sample was CD4+ or CD8+ T cells sorted from blood, taken in a trial of the OX40 agonist ivuxolimab. The receptor's source is an adult with an advanced solid tumor such as melanoma, head and neck, liver or kidney cancer.

CDR3 in DNA: TGTGCCAGCATCAGGGGATTCCAAGAGACCCAGTACTTC. Its translation is CASIRGFQETQYF. The V and J genes are TRBV6-1 and TRBJ2-5, with D possibly matching TRBD1 (6 bases). CDR3 size: 13 residues. V dropped 7 bases and J dropped 1 base, with 10 bases sitting between them. In germline, CDR1 is MNHNS, CDR2 SASEGT.